The next 12 T cell receptor beta chains were all read from a single sample in a study of blood T cell repertoires in COVID-19. The table came from immunoSEQ multiplex PCR; TCRdb's copy has only in-frame clones and leaves some out. The repertoire holds approximately 52,000 clones, with 80% to 95% as singletons. The specimen sequenced was peripheral blood. The receptors stem from a human donor in a cohort sampled during active COVID-19.

This chain connects TRBV3-1 (or the pseudogene TRBV3-2) to TRBJ2-7; D gene ambiguous. Trimming cost V 5 bases and J 0 bases, with 5 bases left between them. The CDR3 is 12 amino acids. CDR1 LGHDT and CDR2 YNNKEL come from the germline V gene (reference sequence). CDR3 sequence: CASSKSSYEQYF. The CDR3, as DNA: TGTGCCAGCAGCAAGAGCTCCTACGAGCAGTACTTC.

This chain uses TRBV5-1 with TRBJ2-7; no definite D call. In germline, CDR1 is SGHRS, CDR2 YFSETQ. V was trimmed by 1 base and J by 11 bases, leaving 16 bases between them. This CDR3 is built from 13 residues. For the CDR3, the DNA is TGCGCCAGCAGCTTGTTTGAAGATCGAGAGGAGTACTTC. This encodes CASSLFEDREEYF.

The chain has TRBV24-1 and TRBJ2-1, with 11 bases identical to TRBD2. Germline V CDR1 and CDR2: KGHDR, SFDVKD. The CDR3 extends over 17 amino acids. J gave up 2 bases and V 4 bases, and 6 bases lay outside the gene matches. The CDR3 loop is CATSDPALAGAYNEQFF. The CDR3 region has the DNA TGTGCCACCAGTGACCCGGCACTAGCGGGAGCCTACAATGAGCAGTTCTTC.

This clone was seen a single time. The V call is TRBV2, the J call TRBJ1-2; 10 nucleotides match TRBD1. Germline CDR1 is SNHLY and CDR2 is FYNNEI. CDR3 length equals 13 residues. After removal of 8 bases from V and 4 bases from J, the junction contained 4 bases not matched to a gene. CDR3 coding DNA: TGTGCCAGCGGAGGACAGGGGGGCTATGGCTACACCTTC. Residues: CASGGQGGYGYTF.

J is TRBJ2-3 and V is TRBV19, with D perhaps TRBD2 (7 bases). V was shortened by 7 bases and J by 0 bases, with 17 bases between the two germline ends. The germline CDR1 and CDR2 sequences are LNHDA and SQIVND (reference sequence). The CDR3 length is 16 residues. The CDR3 bases are TGTGCCAGTACTGACATCGGGGGGCATAGCACAGATACGCAGTATTTT. Protein: CASTDIGGHSTDTQYF.

The V gene is TRBV18, the J gene TRBJ2-7; tentative D call: TRBD2 (5 bases). There are 14 residues in the CDR3. Trimming stripped 2 bases from V and 2 bases from J, with 10 bases between. Germline-derived CDR1 and CDR2 are KGHSH and LQKENI. CDR3 in amino acids: CASSPAGFTYEQYF. CDR3 sequence (DNA): TGTGCCAGCTCACCAGCGGGTTTTACCTACGAGCAGTACTTC.

This clone was seen only once. The V and J genes are TRBV6-1 and TRBJ1-2; D remains unclear. CDR1 MNHNS and CDR2 SASEGT come from the germline V gene. Trimming cost V 3 bases and J 2 bases, with 7 bases left between them. This CDR3 comprises 13 residues. As DNA, the CDR3 is TGTGCCAGCAGTGAGGGCAGAAACTATGGCTACACCTTC. Protein product: CASSEGRNYGYTF.

The chain has TRBV20-1 and TRBJ2-3, with D possibly being TRBD1 (5 bases). This CDR3 region has 11 residues. From germline, CDR1 is DFQATT and CDR2 SNEGSKA (reference sequence). Trimming left V 6 bases short and J 7 bases short, with 11 bases between. CDR3 loop: CSADDSNTQYF. The CDR3, as DNA: TGCAGTGCCGACGACAGTAATACGCAGTATTTT.

The chain employs TRBV4-2 and TRBJ2-5, with 9 positions matching TRBD1. Germline CDR1 and CDR2: LGHNA and YNFKEQ. This CDR3 spans 17 amino acids. The V segment lost 1 base and the J segment 3 bases; nucleotides outside the gene matches: 9. As DNA, the CDR3 is TGTGCCAGCAGCCAAGTAAAGCTGACAGGGGGTAAAGAGACCCAGTACTTC. Translation gives CASSQVKLTGGKETQYF.

The chain links TRBV29-1 to TRBJ1-2; D possibly corresponds to TRBD1 (6 bases). With 2 bases removed from V and 8 bases from J, the gap between germline ends came to 15 bases. This CDR3 region has 13 residues. The germline CDR1 and CDR2 sequences are SQVTM and ANQGSEA. The CDR3 region is CSVENRVSGGYTF. DNA of the CDR3: TGCAGCGTTGAAAACAGGGTGTCGGGGGGCTACACCTTC.

The chain uses TRBV19 and TRBJ2-1; D may be TRBD2 (6 bases). The CDR3 totals 15 residues. V dropped 7 bases and J dropped 0 bases, with 13 bases sitting between them. Germline-derived CDR1 and CDR2 are LNHDA and SQIVND (reference sequence). CDR3 in amino acids: CASTLRRGSYNEQFF. CDR3 coding DNA: TGTGCCAGTACCCTAAGGCGGGGCTCCTACAATGAGCAGTTCTTC.

The CDR3 DNA reads TGTGCCAGCAGTCAGGGACTTGGCGAGCAGTACTTC. Its protein is CASSQGLGEQYF. This chain joins TRBV27 and TRBJ2-7, with D perhaps matching TRBD2 (6 bases). CDR1 is MNHEY, CDR2 SMNVEV, per germline (reference sequence). This CDR3 spans 12 amino acids. Trimming removed 5 bases at V and 6 bases at J, with 11 bases between.